This T cell receptor beta chain came from a study of cytomegalovirus exposure and HLA in healthy donors. About this clone: The junction departs from germline at one end; a sequencing error may be responsible. Other DNA sequences in the same sample also yield this CDR3.

Looked up from germline, CDR1 is SEHNR and CDR2 is FQNEAQ (reference sequence). This CDR3 contains 13 residues. Both 60 Vbeta primers and 13 Jbeta primers went into the PCR. Sequenced by immunoSEQ multiplex PCR; TCRdb stores in-frame clones only, minus some. Among some 91,000 clones listed, around 73% were seen once. This receptor was identified in a man in his forties or fifties in good health and CMV-seronegative. This sequence joins TRBV7-9 and TRBJ1-1; D is uncertain. The specimen was PBMCs. The CDR3 coding sequence is TGCGCCAGCAGCTTATCGGTGAACACTGAAGCTTTCTTT. Residues: CASSLSVNTEAFF.